Below, 10 T cell receptor beta chains from the same sample are listed, as sequenced in a study of T cell repertoires in cytomegalovirus infection. Each CDR3 protein gets one entry after TCRdb re-called the reads with MiXCR. Among about 24,000 distinct CDR3 sequences listed, approximately 22% were seen once. Their recognized antigens are unknown. This sample comprised CD8+ T cells from cultured PBMCs, obtained from culture after CMV antigen stimulation. The receptors shown here come from a human donor in good health (CMV status not recorded). Some clones in this sample may be carry-over from other donors' samples.

This clonotype was recorded at least ten times. V and J are TRBV6-1 and TRBJ2-5; 13 bases map to TRBD2. Germline CDR1 reads MNHNS; CDR2 reads SASEGT. There are 16 residues in the CDR3. J was trimmed by 4 bases and V by 3 bases; bases with no gene match: 5. The CDR3: CASSDGLAGVRETQYF. The CDR3 DNA reads TGTGCCAGCAGTGATGGACTAGCGGGGGTTAGAGAGACCCAGTACTTC.

J is TRBJ1-4 and V is TRBV5-1; D gene uncertain. Germline assignment: CDR1 SGHRS and CDR2 YFSETQ. The CDR3 is 15 amino acids. Trimming stripped 4 bases from V and 0 bases from J, with 10 bases between. CDR3 amino acids: CASSPGISTNEKLFF. CDR3 nucleotide sequence: TGCGCCAGCAGCCCGGGGATTTCAACTAATGAAAAACTGTTTTTT.

This clonotype has ten or more counts. This chain uses TRBV6-1 with TRBJ2-7; 7 bases agree with TRBD1. Germline loops: CDR1 MNHNS, CDR2 SASEGT. The CDR3 loop spans 13 amino acids. J was trimmed by 3 bases and V by 6 bases; bases with no gene match: 5. The CDR3 reads CASSLTGNYEQYF. CDR3 sequence (DNA): TGTGCCAGCAGCTTGACAGGGAACTACGAGCAGTACTTC.

The chain carries TRBV4-1 and TRBJ2-3, with a weak D call TRBD2 (7 bases). Germline V gives CDR1 MGHRA, CDR2 YSYEKL. Trimming took 4 bases from V and 3 from J, leaving 17 bases between them. The length of the CDR3 is 16 residues. CDR3 DNA: TGCGCCAGCAGCCTTAGGGGGGGCCAAATAACAGATACGCAGTATTTT. This encodes CASSLRGGQITDTQYF.

Written as DNA, the CDR3 is TGCAGTGCTAGAGATCGGGGACAGGGTAGGCTTGGCGAGCAGTACTTC. Its protein product is CSARDRGQGRLGEQYF. The rearrangement joins TRBV20-1 to TRBJ2-7; TRBD1 matches 9 bases. The CDR3 length is 16 residues. V shed 0 bases, J shed 6 bases, and the junction held 12 bases outside the gene matches. Germline values: CDR1 DFQATT, CDR2 SNEGSKA (reference sequence).

The table lists this clonotype with a count of one. The chain links TRBV6-6 to TRBJ1-2; 7 bases map to TRBD1. This CDR3 has 15 amino acids. Germline values: CDR1 MNHNY, CDR2 SVGAGI (reference sequence). V was pared by 6 bases and J by 8 bases, with 15 bases of the junction left unmatched. CDR3 amino acids: CASRSSRGEGGGYTF. The DNA for the CDR3 is TGTGCCAGCAGATCCTCCAGGGGGGAAGGCGGAGGCTACACCTTC.

V usage is TRBV6-2 or TRBV6-3 and J usage is TRBJ2-5; no reliable D call. The CDR3 is 15 amino acids. CDR1 and CDR2 from the germline V gene are MNHEY and SVGEGT. V was trimmed by 7 bases and J by 4 bases, leaving 19 bases between them. CDR3 residues: CASNLSPGPLETQYF. The DNA of the CDR3 is TGTGCCAGCAATCTTTCTCCCGGGCCTCTAGAGACCCAGTACTTC.

The J gene is TRBJ2-3, the V gene TRBV6-6, with TRBD1 matching 12 bases. V dropped 6 bases and J dropped 0; count of bases not matched to a gene: 13. The CDR3 contains 19 residues. Germline assignment: CDR1 MNHNY and CDR2 SVGAGI (reference sequence). The CDR3 DNA is TGTGCCAGCAGCGGGTCTTTCGGGACAGGGGGCTTAAGCACAGATACGCAGTATTTT. This sequence encodes CASSGSFGTGGLSTDTQYF.

V is TRBV5-1 and J is TRBJ2-7; D is tentatively TRBD1 or TRBD2 (5 bases each). With 0 bases removed from V and 1 base from J, the gap between germline ends came to 20 bases. The CDR3 is 18 residues long. CDR1 SGHRS and CDR2 YFSETQ come from the germline V gene. CDR3 nucleotides: TGCGCCAGCAGCTTGGGGGCACTAGTCATGGGACCTTCCTACGAGCAGTACTTC. Its protein product is CASSLGALVMGPSYEQYF.

The chain couples TRBV27 to TRBJ2-7; 11 nucleotides match TRBD2. V shed 3 bases, J shed 6 bases, and the junction held 1 base outside the gene matches. Germline values: CDR1 MNHEY, CDR2 SMNVEV (reference sequence). The CDR3 runs to 13 residues. CDR3: CASSFGLAGEQYF. The CDR3 nucleotides read TGTGCCAGCAGTTTCGGACTAGCGGGCGAGCAGTACTTC.